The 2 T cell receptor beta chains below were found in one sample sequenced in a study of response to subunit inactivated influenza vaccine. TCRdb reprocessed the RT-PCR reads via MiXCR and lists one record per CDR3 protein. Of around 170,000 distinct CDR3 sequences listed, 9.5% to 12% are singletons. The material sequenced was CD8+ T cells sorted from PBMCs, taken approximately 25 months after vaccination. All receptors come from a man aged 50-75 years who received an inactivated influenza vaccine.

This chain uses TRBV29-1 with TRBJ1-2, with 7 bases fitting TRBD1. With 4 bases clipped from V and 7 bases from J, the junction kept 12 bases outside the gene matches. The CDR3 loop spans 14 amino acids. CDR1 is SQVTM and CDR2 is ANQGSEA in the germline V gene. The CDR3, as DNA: TGCAGCGTTGGCCCCTCGACAGGGTCAGGTGGCTACACCTTC. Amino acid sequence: CSVGPSTGSGGYTF.

CDR3 sequence (DNA): TGTGCCAGCAGTGGCGGACAGGGGTACCAAGAGACCCAGTACTTC. Translated, it gives CASSGGQGYQETQYF. This rearrangement joins TRBV25-1 to TRBJ2-5, with 9 positions matching TRBD1. The CDR3 is 15 amino acids. Germline CDR1 and CDR2: MGHDK and SYGVNS. Losses at the gene ends were 4 bases for V and 0 bases for J; bases not matched to a gene: 3.